The 2 T cell receptor beta chains below all came from one sample that was sequenced in a study of blood T cell repertoires in COVID-19. Only in-frame clones appear in the TCRdb table, and some are missing; sequencing was by immunoSEQ multiplex PCR. Counted here are more than 85,000 clones, around 85% occurring once; the ten biggest clones make up around 12%. The sample was peripheral blood. Every receptor here comes from a human donor in a cohort sampled during active COVID-19.

J is TRBJ2-1 and V is TRBV5-8; 10 bases align to TRBD2. This CDR3 comprises 15 residues. Germline assignment: CDR1 SGHTS and CDR2 YDEGEE. V gave up 4 bases and J gave up 10 bases; unmatched junction bases: 11. The CDR3 nucleotides are TGTGCCAGCAGCCTGAGCGGGGGGGGACTAGGAGAGCAGTTCTTC. This sequence encodes CASSLSGGGLGEQFF.

The V and J genes are TRBV5-4 and TRBJ1-3; the D gene is possibly TRBD1 (5 bases). The CDR3 is 16 residues long. Trimming took 4 bases from V and 0 from J, leaving 14 bases between them. CDR1 is SGHNT, CDR2 YYREEE, per germline (reference sequence). CDR3 amino acids: CASSVSGATSGNTIYF. The CDR3 DNA follows: TGTGCCAGCAGCGTCAGTGGGGCCACCTCTGGAAACACCATATATTTT.